The rows below give T cell receptor beta chains drawn from one sample of a study of Graves' ophthalmopathy and Graves' hyperthyroidism. TCRdb reprocessed the multiplex PCR reads with MiXCR, giving one entry per CDR3 protein. Of hundreds of thousands of distinct CDR3 sequences in the sample, roughly 39% were seen once. The sequenced material came from peripheral blood. The receptor source for this set is an adult man with Graves' ophthalmopathy. The CDR3 runs from the conserved cysteine through the conserved F or W. The D gene is left open where the match is weak. Only part of the rows carry a size: once, few, many, or a class if the clone is expanded.

clone_size	j_call	v_call	d_call	cdr3_aa	cdr3_nt
.	TRBJ1-2	TRBV29-1	.	CSVERPGDYYGYTF	TGCAGCGTTGAACGCCCAGGAGACTACTACGGCTACACCTTC
.	TRBJ2-5	TRBV20-1	.	CSASPGGASQETQYF	TGCAGTGCTAGCCCAGGGGGGGCAAGCCAAGAGACCCAGTACTTC
few	TRBJ2-7	TRBV18	.	CASSPMSEQYF	TGTGCCAGCTCACCAATGAGTGAGCAGTACTTC
many	TRBJ1-2	TRBV7-2	TRBD1	CASSYLTDRGGYGYTF	TGTGCCAGCAGCTATTTGACGGACAGGGGAGGCTATGGCTACACCTTC
.	TRBJ2-2	TRBV7-9	TRBD1	CASSLRTGVRTGELFF	TGTGCCAGCAGCTTAAGGACAGGGGTTAGGACCGGGGAGCTGTTTTTT
few	TRBJ1-1	TRBV6-6	.	CASRLQGRENTEAFF	TGTGCCAGCAGACTACAGGGTAGGGAGAACACTGAAGCTTTCTTT
once	TRBJ1-2	TRBV29-1	.	CSLISGSTYGYTF	TGCAGCTTAATTTCTGGCAGCACTTATGGCTACACCTTC
many	TRBJ1-5	TRBV7-8	.	CASSLGPMSNQPQHF	TGTGCCAGCAGCTTAGGGCCGATGAGCAATCAGCCCCAGCATTTT
many	TRBJ1-4	TRBV10-3	.	CAISESEGRGLFF	TGTGCCATCAGTGAGTCTGAGGGCCGGGGACTGTTTTTT
.	TRBJ2-7	TRBV7-2	.	CASSQDRSLILPPSYEQYF	TGCGCCAGCAGCCAAGATAGGTCCCTAATCCTTCCTCCTTCCTACGAGCAGTACTTC
.	TRBJ1-6	TRBV10-3	.	CAISDTGPLNF	TGTGCCATCAGTGATACAGGTCCCCTTAACTTT
.	TRBJ2-7	TRBV7-8	TRBD1	CASKPGTGRQYF	TGTGCCAGCAAACCTGGGACAGGGAGGCAGTACTTC
many	TRBJ2-3	TRBV25-1	.	CASHDGRDTQYF	TGTGCCAGCCATGACGGGCGCGATACGCAGTATTTT
many	TRBJ1-6	TRBV7-8	TRBD1	CASFEGQVNSPLHF	TGTGCCAGCTTCGAGGGACAGGTGAATTCACCCCTCCACTTT
many	TRBJ2-5	TRBV15	.	CATSRDLGNQETQYF	TGTGCCACCAGCAGAGATCTGGGGAACCAAGAGACCCAGTACTTC
few	TRBJ1-5	TRBV9	TRBD1	CASSYSFRTGFGQPQHF	TGTGCCAGCAGTTACTCCTTTAGGACAGGCTTCGGTCAGCCCCAGCATTTT
many	TRBJ2-7	TRBV11-3	.	CASSPGMHEQYF	TGTGCCAGCAGTCCGGGGATGCACGAGCAGTACTTC
.	TRBJ1-2	TRBV9	.	CASDRGGVGNTF	TGTGCCAGCGATCGGGGGGGCGTTGGAAACACCTTC
.	TRBJ1-2	TRBV6-5	.	CASSYAHGRTLEGYTF	TGTGCCAGCAGTTACGCCCACGGACGGACCCTGGAGGGCTACACCTTC
few	TRBJ1-1	TRBV7-9	.	CASSLRREGSTAFF	TGTGCCAGCAGCTTAAGGAGAGAAGGCTCGACGGCTTTCTTT
many	TRBJ2-5	TRBV12-3/TRBV12-4	TRBD2	CASSGGAGETQYF	TGTGCCAGTAGCGGGGGGGCTGGAGAGACCCAGTACTTC
.	TRBJ1-1	TRBV2	.	CASRRGQSEAFF	TGTGCCAGCAGGAGGGGACAAAGTGAAGCTTTCTTT
once	TRBJ2-7	TRBV27	TRBD2	CAGSSLAGGSYEQYF	TGTGCCGGCAGTTCTCTAGCGGGGGGGTCCTACGAGCAGTACTTC
many	TRBJ2-7	TRBV19	.	CASSISRGYEQYF	TGTGCCAGTAGTATTTCACGCGGATACGAGCAGTACTTC
.	TRBJ1-1	TRBV11-2	.	CASSLEGDLNTEAFF	TGTGCCAGCAGCTTAGAAGGTGACTTAAACACTGAAGCTTTCTTT
many	TRBJ2-5	TRBV2	.	CASSPQRDRFETQYF	TGTGCCAGCAGTCCCCAGCGGGACAGGTTTGAGACCCAGTACTTC
many	TRBJ2-7	TRBV19	TRBD1	CASRMTGGMDEQYF	TGTGCCAGTAGAATGACAGGGGGCATGGACGAGCAGTACTTC